The 17 T cell receptor beta chains presented below share a single source sample, sequenced in a study of identical twins. TCRdb ran MiXCR on the 5' RACE reads and lists one entry per CDR3 protein. The sample consists of roughly 750,000 distinct CDR3 sequences, 21% of them appearing once. These data also formed part of another study, on T cells expressing NK-cell markers.

Sequenced sample: PBMCs. Receptors were obtained from a woman aged 18-29 years in good health.

This clonotype occurred a few times. The chain links TRBV28 to TRBJ1-5; 7 bases match TRBD1. J was trimmed by 4 bases and V by 5 bases; bases with no gene match: 5. CDR1 and CDR2 from the germline V gene are MDHEN and SYDVKM. This CDR3 has 14 amino acids. The CDR3 here is CASSPTGFNQPQHF. The CDR3, as DNA: TGTGCCAGCAGTCCGACAGGGTTTAATCAGCCCCAGCATTTT.

The chain is built from TRBV20-1 and TRBJ2-3; the D is unclear. The CDR3 has 12 residues. CDR1 is DFQATT, CDR2 SNEGSKA, per germline (reference sequence). Deletions cut 2 bases from V and 7 bases from J, with 10 bases between. Written as DNA, the CDR3 is TGCAGTGCTAGAAGTGGTCTTAATACGCAGTATTTT. Protein sequence: CSARSGLNTQYF.

This rearrangement joins TRBV28 to TRBJ2-3; no clear D gene. Germline-derived CDR1 and CDR2 are MDHEN and SYDVKM. V shed 8 bases and J shed 0 bases, with 3 bases lying between them. The CDR3 contains 11 residues. The CDR3 loop reads CASPSTDTQYF. DNA of the CDR3: TGTGCCAGCCCAAGCACAGATACGCAGTATTTT. The entire variable domain, with the rest obtained from reference TRBV28 and TRBJ2-3, is as follows: DVKVTQSSRYLVKRTGEKVFLECVQDMDHENMFWYRQDPGLGLRLIYFSYDVKMKEKGDIPEGYSVSREKKERFSLILESASTNQTSMYLCASPSTDTQYFGPGTRLTVL.

Concerning this clonotype itself: Since no conserved phenylalanine or tryptophan closes the CDR3, a read error is the likely cause. The genes are TRBV27 and TRBJ2-1; 13 bases are a match to TRBD2. From germline, CDR1 is MNHEY and CDR2 SMNVEV (reference sequence). This CDR3 has 14 amino acids. The J segment lost 8 bases and the V segment lost 6 bases, leaving 4 bases of the junction unmatched. The CDR3 loop reads CASSGTSGVHEQFS. The CDR3 DNA reads as TGTGCCAGCAGCGGGACTAGCGGGGTTCATGAGCAGTTCTCC.

The chain links TRBV4-1 to TRBJ2-1; D perhaps matches TRBD2 (5 bases). Germline lookup yields CDR1 MGHRA and CDR2 YSYEKL. Trimming removed 4 bases from V and 9 bases from J, with 10 bases in between. The CDR3 runs 12 residues. CDR3: CASSPPGSEQFF. The CDR3 nucleotides read TGCGCCAGCAGCCCTCCGGGGTCTGAGCAGTTCTTC.

This clonotype was picked up a small number of times. The chain combines TRBV6-5 with TRBJ1-5; tentatively, D is TRBD1 (5 bases). Germline-derived CDR1 and CDR2 are MNHEY and SVGAGI. CDR3 length: 16 residues. V was clipped by 2 bases and J by 2 bases, with 13 bases between them. DNA for the CDR3: TGTGCCAGCAGTTACGGCTTGATGGGGGGCAATCAGCCCCAGCATTTT. Residues: CASSYGLMGGNQPQHF.

The V gene is TRBV9, the J gene TRBJ2-7, with 7 bases identical to TRBD2. V lost 7 bases and J lost 7; bases outside the gene matches: 8. Germline V gives CDR1 SGDLS, CDR2 YYNGEE. This CDR3 region has 12 residues. CDR3 nucleotides: TGTGCCAGCGGACTAGGGCCTGCGGAGCAGTACTTC. The encoded protein is CASGLGPAEQYF.

This chain connects TRBV5-1 to TRBJ1-6; possibly TRBD1 for D (5 bases). Trimming took 7 bases from V and 3 from J, leaving 8 bases between them. CDR1 is SGHRS and CDR2 is YFSETQ in the germline V gene. The CDR3 totals 13 residues. CDR3 in DNA: TGCGCCAGCGGGACCGTCTATAATTCACCCCTCCACTTT. This gives the protein CASGTVYNSPLHF.

This chain connects TRBV5-1 to TRBJ1-5; D call uncertain. Deletions cut 4 bases from V and 3 bases from J, with 14 bases between. The CDR3 has 15 residues. CDR1 SGHRS and CDR2 YFSETQ come from the germline V gene. CDR3 protein: CASSPEGGNNQPQHF. The DNA for the CDR3 is TGCGCCAGCAGCCCGGAGGGTGGTAACAATCAGCCCCAGCATTTT.

This chain uses TRBV29-1 with TRBJ2-7; possibly TRBD1 or TRBD2 for D (5 bases each). CDR3 size: 12 residues. V was pared by 4 bases and J by 4 bases, with 11 bases between. CDR1 and CDR2 (germline): SQVTM, ANQGSEA. Here the CDR3 DNA reads TGCAGCGTTGCCGGGACCCCTTACGAGCAGTACTTC. Translation: CSVAGTPYEQYF.

This clonotype was observed a few times. This rearrangement joins TRBV7-4 to TRBJ2-7; 14 nucleotides line up with TRBD2. The V and J ends lost 4 bases and 9 bases, in that order; junction bases with no gene match: 20. Germline CDR1 and CDR2: SGHVT and SQSDAQ. CDR3 length equals 19 residues. CDR3 loop: CASSSQPGLAGGLYPPQYF. CDR3 nucleotides: TGTGCCAGCAGCTCCCAGCCAGGACTAGCGGGAGGACTGTACCCCCCGCAGTACTTC.

The chain joins TRBV5-1 to TRBJ2-7; D is undetermined. Per the germline V gene, CDR1 is SGHRS and CDR2 is YFSETQ. The CDR3 spans 13 residues. V shed 4 bases and J shed 6 bases, with 14 bases lying between them. CDR3 sequence: CASSLDPSLEQYF. The CDR3 DNA sequence: TGCGCCAGCAGCCTGGACCCGAGCCTCGAGCAGTACTTC.

This clonotype was found a few times. The chain has TRBV5-1 and TRBJ2-1, with D possibly TRBD2 on 5 matching bases. From germline, CDR1 is SGHRS and CDR2 YFSETQ. Trimming stripped 5 bases from V and 0 bases from J, with 12 bases between. The CDR3 consists of 15 residues. CDR3 in amino acids: CASSRTESSYNEQFF. The CDR3 DNA reads TGCGCCAGCAGTCGGACTGAGAGCTCCTACAATGAGCAGTTCTTC.

This clonotype was counted between two and nine times. The gene calls are TRBV12-3 or TRBV12-4 and TRBJ2-5; 7 bases align to TRBD1. This CDR3 spans 14 amino acids. J lost 4 bases, V lost 6 bases, and 8 bases had no gene match. In DNA form, the CDR3 reads TGTGCCAGCAGCGTAATGGGACAGAGAGAGACCCAGTACTTC. This sequence encodes CASSVMGQRETQYF.

This sequence joins TRBV20-1 and TRBJ1-1; D remains unclear. Germline assignment: CDR1 DFQATT and CDR2 SNEGSKA (reference sequence). The CDR3 covers 13 residues. Trimming removed 6 bases from V and 5 bases from J, with 16 bases in between. CDR3 protein: CSARDGRGTEAFF. As DNA, the CDR3 is TGCAGTGCGCGTGACGGTCGAGGGACTGAAGCTTTCTTT.

The chain carries TRBV10-3 and TRBJ2-1; D is perhaps TRBD1 (6 bases). Germline V gene sequence: CDR1 ENHRY, CDR2 SYGVKD. The V gene lost 6 bases and the J gene lost 10 bases, with 13 bases spanning the gap. This CDR3 is 12 amino acids long. The CDR3 region has the DNA TGTGCCATCAGCGCACTGGGGACAGAGCAGTTCTTC. It codes for CAISALGTEQFF.

This clonotype showed up just a few times. The chain is built from TRBV6-2 or TRBV6-3 and TRBJ2-1; D possibly uses TRBD1 or TRBD2 (5 bases each). The CDR3 sequence is 15 residues long. Looked up from germline, CDR1 is MNHEY and CDR2 is SVGEGT. Trimming took off 2 bases at V and 2 bases at J, with 10 bases between the two ends. The CDR3 loop reads CASSYRGAAYNEQFF. Here the CDR3 DNA reads TGTGCCAGCAGTTACCGAGGGGCTGCCTACAATGAGCAGTTCTTC.